Listed below are T cell receptor beta chains from one sample, sequenced in a study of blood T cell repertoires in COVID-19. TCRdb's copy holds only in-frame clones and misses some; the assay was immunoSEQ multiplex PCR. The table lists about 73,000 clones, 90% of them singletons. Sequences were obtained from peripheral blood. The origin of the receptors is an elderly woman with active or convalescent COVID-19. Each CDR3 is given with its conserved first and last residue. A D gene is named only where the DNA matches it firmly. Not every row has a clone size; where given, it reads once, few, many or a size class.

CDR3aa: CASSDPRLGRGTGELFF
CDR3nt: TGTGCCAGCAGTGACCCCAGACTTGGGCGGGGCACCGGGGAGCTGTTTTTT
v_gene: TRBV28
j_gene: TRBJ2-2
len: 17
abundance: -
d_gene: -

CDR3aa: CASSIHRPIQGHTEAFF
CDR3nt: TGTGCCAGTAGTATTCATCGCCCCATACAGGGGCACACTGAAGCTTTCTTT
v_gene: TRBV19
j_gene: TRBJ1-1
len: 17
abundance: -
d_gene: TRBD1

CDR3aa: CAWSAGNTIYF
CDR3nt: TGTGCCTGGAGTGCAGGAAACACCATATATTTT
v_gene: TRBV30
j_gene: TRBJ1-3
len: 11
abundance: -
d_gene: -

CDR3aa: CASSASGTDSYNSPLHF
CDR3nt: TGTGCCAGCAGCGCATCCGGGACAGACTCCTATAATTCACCCCTCCACTTT
v_gene: TRBV9
j_gene: TRBJ1-6
len: 17
abundance: -
d_gene: TRBD1

CDR3aa: CASSPKRTGYWRYGEAFF
CDR3nt: TGTGCCAGCAGTCCTAAACGGACAGGATATTGGCGGTATGGTGAAGCTTTCTTT
v_gene: TRBV28
j_gene: TRBJ1-1
len: 18
abundance: -
d_gene: TRBD1

CDR3aa: CASSYSGQGTITQYF
CDR3nt: TGTGCCAGCAGTTACTCGGGTCAGGGTACCATAACGCAGTATTTT
v_gene: TRBV6-5
j_gene: TRBJ2-3
len: 15
abundance: -
d_gene: -

CDR3aa: CASSRTGQAGETQYF
CDR3nt: TGTGCCAGCAGCCGAACGGGACAGGCGGGAGAGACCCAGTACTTC
v_gene: TRBV14
j_gene: TRBJ2-5
len: 15
abundance: -
d_gene: TRBD1

CDR3aa: CASSYDRSNTGELFF
CDR3nt: TGTGCCAGCAGCTATGACAGGTCAAACACCGGGGAGCTGTTTTTT
v_gene: TRBV7-2
j_gene: TRBJ2-2
len: 15
abundance: -
d_gene: -

CDR3aa: CASSPRTGSFGYTF
CDR3nt: TGCGCCAGCAGCCCACGGACAGGGTCTTTTGGCTACACCTTC
v_gene: TRBV5-1
j_gene: TRBJ1-2
len: 14
abundance: -
d_gene: TRBD1

CDR3aa: CASSPGAGGYEQYF
CDR3nt: TGTGCCAGCAGCCCAGGAGCGGGGGGATACGAGCAGTACTTC
v_gene: TRBV5-4
j_gene: TRBJ2-7
len: 14
abundance: -
d_gene: TRBD2

CDR3aa: CASSSYSYEQYF
CDR3nt: TGTGCCAGCAGCTCGTACTCCTACGAGCAGTACTTC
v_gene: TRBV9
j_gene: TRBJ2-7
len: 12
abundance: -
d_gene: -

CDR3aa: CASSSQNRGSRNGYTF
CDR3nt: TGTGCCAGCAGTAGTCAAAACAGGGGGAGCAGAAATGGCTACACCTTC
v_gene: TRBV28
j_gene: TRBJ1-2
len: 16
abundance: -
d_gene: TRBD1

CDR3aa: CASSERVGNTEAFF
CDR3nt: TGTGCCAGCAGTGAACGGGTTGGGAACACTGAAGCTTTCTTT
v_gene: TRBV2
j_gene: TRBJ1-1
len: 14
abundance: -
d_gene: -

CDR3aa: CASPGPGSNQPQHF
CDR3nt: TGTGCCAGCCCTGGCCCAGGGAGCAATCAGCCCCAGCATTTT
v_gene: TRBV28
j_gene: TRBJ1-5
len: 14
abundance: -
d_gene: -

CDR3aa: CASSHYDSYQPQHF
CDR3nt: TGTGCCAGCAGCCACTACGACAGTTATCAGCCCCAGCATTTT
v_gene: TRBV7-2
j_gene: TRBJ1-5
len: 14
abundance: -
d_gene: -

CDR3aa: CASSQDGATGVGFF
CDR3nt: TGTGCCAGCAGCCAAGACGGGGCTACAGGGGTCGGTTTTTTT
v_gene: TRBV4-2
j_gene: TRBJ1-4
len: 14
abundance: -
d_gene: TRBD1

CDR3aa: CASSSLAGGETQYF
CDR3nt: TGTGCCAGCAGTTCTCTAGCGGGGGGCGAGACCCAGTACTTC
v_gene: TRBV2
j_gene: TRBJ2-5
len: 14
abundance: -
d_gene: TRBD2

CDR3aa: CASSSAGGYEQYF
CDR3nt: TGTGCCAGCAGCTCAGCGGGGGGCTACGAGCAGTACTTC
v_gene: TRBV7-2
j_gene: TRBJ2-7
len: 13
abundance: -
d_gene: TRBD2

CDR3aa: CASSLLAGGGEALDTQYF
CDR3nt: TGTGCCAGCAGCCTACTAGCCGGTGGCGGGGAAGCCCTAGATACGCAGTATTTT
v_gene: TRBV11-2
j_gene: TRBJ2-3
len: 18
abundance: -
d_gene: -

CDR3aa: CASSQEGATNEKLFF
CDR3nt: TGTGCCAGCAGCCAGGAGGGGGCGACTAATGAAAAACTGTTTTTT
v_gene: TRBV3-1/TRBV3-2
j_gene: TRBJ1-4
len: 15
abundance: -
d_gene: TRBD1

CDR3aa: CSAMTDTNFYGYTF
CDR3nt: TGCAGCGCCATGACAGACACCAACTTCTATGGCTACACCTTC
v_gene: TRBV29-1
j_gene: TRBJ1-2
len: 14
abundance: few
d_gene: -

CDR3aa: CASSRGDEQYF
CDR3nt: TGTGCCAGCAGCCGGGGGGACGAGCAGTACTTC
v_gene: TRBV2
j_gene: TRBJ2-7
len: 11
abundance: -
d_gene: TRBD2

CDR3aa: CASIKQGIVDTQYF
CDR3nt: TGTGCCAGCATCAAACAGGGGATAGTAGATACGCAGTATTTT
v_gene: TRBV28
j_gene: TRBJ2-3
len: 14
abundance: once
d_gene: TRBD1

CDR3aa: CASNKGRGEGQPQHF
CDR3nt: TGTGCCAGCAATAAGGGACGGGGGGAAGGTCAGCCCCAGCATTTT
v_gene: TRBV6-5
j_gene: TRBJ1-5
len: 15
abundance: -
d_gene: -

CDR3aa: CATGDPEAFF
CDR3nt: TGTGCAACAGGGGACCCTGAAGCTTTCTTT
v_gene: TRBV28
j_gene: TRBJ1-1
len: 10
abundance: -
d_gene: TRBD1

CDR3aa: CASSQTLGTGRTDTQYF
CDR3nt: TGTGCCAGCAGTCAGACTTTGGGGACAGGGCGCACAGATACGCAGTATTTT
v_gene: TRBV7-8
j_gene: TRBJ2-3
len: 17
abundance: -
d_gene: TRBD1

CDR3aa: CASTLDRVPQPQHF
CDR3nt: TGTGCCAGCACCCTAGACAGGGTGCCTCAGCCCCAGCATTTT
v_gene: TRBV28
j_gene: TRBJ1-5
len: 14
abundance: -
d_gene: TRBD1

CDR3aa: CASSTQGKETQYF
CDR3nt: TGTGCCAGCAGTACACAGGGAAAAGAGACCCAGTACTTC
v_gene: TRBV6-5
j_gene: TRBJ2-5
len: 13
abundance: -
d_gene: -

CDR3aa: CASRQGHNGEGYTF
CDR3nt: TGTGCCAGCAGACAGGGCCACAACGGGGAAGGCTACACCTTC
v_gene: TRBV6-5
j_gene: TRBJ1-2
len: 14
abundance: -
d_gene: -

CDR3aa: CASSQPSGGVYEQYF
CDR3nt: TGTGCCAGCAGCCAGCCTAGCGGGGGGGTCTACGAGCAGTACTTC
v_gene: TRBV5-4
j_gene: TRBJ2-7
len: 15
abundance: -
d_gene: TRBD2

CDR3aa: CASSQPGARLSGNTIYF
CDR3nt: TGCGCCAGCAGCCAACCAGGGGCCCGGCTCTCTGGAAACACCATATATTTT
v_gene: TRBV5-1
j_gene: TRBJ1-3
len: 17
abundance: -
d_gene: -

CDR3aa: CATTTGTGFTDTQYF
CDR3nt: TGTGCCACAACAACCGGGACAGGGTTCACAGATACGCAGTATTTT
v_gene: TRBV24-1
j_gene: TRBJ2-3
len: 15
abundance: once
d_gene: TRBD1

CDR3aa: CASSPAGASNQPQHF
CDR3nt: TGTGCCAGCTCACCAGCAGGGGCGAGCAATCAGCCCCAGCATTTT
v_gene: TRBV18
j_gene: TRBJ1-5
len: 15
abundance: -
d_gene: -

CDR3aa: CASSYSLAGPQETQYF
CDR3nt: TGTGCCAGCAGTTACTCTCTAGCGGGCCCCCAAGAGACCCAGTACTTC
v_gene: TRBV6-2/TRBV6-3
j_gene: TRBJ2-5
len: 16
abundance: -
d_gene: TRBD2

CDR3aa: CASRQGRGGNQPQHF
CDR3nt: TGTGCCAGCAGGCAGGGAAGGGGTGGCAATCAGCCCCAGCATTTT
v_gene: TRBV28
j_gene: TRBJ1-5
len: 15
abundance: -
d_gene: -

CDR3aa: CASSPPAGRGNTIYF
CDR3nt: TGTGCCAGCAGCCCCCCGGCAGGGCGCGGAAACACCATATATTTT
v_gene: TRBV6-6
j_gene: TRBJ1-3
len: 15
abundance: -
d_gene: -

CDR3aa: CASSPLRGLLYGYTF
CDR3nt: TGTGCCAGCAGCCCGCTTAGAGGGCTACTCTATGGCTACACCTTC
v_gene: TRBV14
j_gene: TRBJ1-2
len: 15
abundance: -
d_gene: -

CDR3aa: CASRRPGQNSPLHF
CDR3nt: TGTGCCAGCAGGAGGCCGGGACAGAATTCACCCCTCCACTTT
v_gene: TRBV11-2
j_gene: TRBJ1-6
len: 14
abundance: few
d_gene: TRBD1

CDR3aa: CASSEVRDAYGYTF
CDR3nt: TGTGCCAGCAGTGAGGTGAGGGATGCCTATGGCTACACCTTC
v_gene: TRBV2
j_gene: TRBJ1-2
len: 14
abundance: -
d_gene: -

CDR3aa: CASSKDRGVYGYTF
CDR3nt: TGTGCCAGCAGCAAGGACAGGGGGGTCTATGGCTACACCTTC
v_gene: TRBV28
j_gene: TRBJ1-2
len: 14
abundance: -
d_gene: TRBD1

CDR3aa: CASSSPGQLTYGYTF
CDR3nt: TGTGCCAGCAGTTCGCCGGGACAGCTTACCTATGGCTACACCTTC
v_gene: TRBV6-6
j_gene: TRBJ1-2
len: 15
abundance: once
d_gene: TRBD1

CDR3aa: CASSFSRMGQGSTGELFF
CDR3nt: TGTGCCAGCAGCTTTAGCCGAATGGGACAGGGTTCGACCGGGGAGCTGTTTTTT
v_gene: TRBV11-3
j_gene: TRBJ2-2
len: 18
abundance: -
d_gene: TRBD1

CDR3aa: CASSPLISTDTQYF
CDR3nt: TGTGCCAGCAGCCCCCTAATAAGCACAGATACGCAGTATTTT
v_gene: TRBV7-2
j_gene: TRBJ2-3
len: 14
abundance: -
d_gene: -

CDR3aa: CASSYSEGQPQHF
CDR3nt: TGTGCCAGCAGTTACTCGGAGGGACAGCCCCAGCATTTT
v_gene: TRBV6-5
j_gene: TRBJ1-5
len: 13
abundance: -
d_gene: -

CDR3aa: CATQAGGNTEAFF
CDR3nt: TGTGCCACCCAAGCGGGGGGGAACACTGAAGCTTTCTTT
v_gene: TRBV15
j_gene: TRBJ1-1
len: 13
abundance: -
d_gene: -